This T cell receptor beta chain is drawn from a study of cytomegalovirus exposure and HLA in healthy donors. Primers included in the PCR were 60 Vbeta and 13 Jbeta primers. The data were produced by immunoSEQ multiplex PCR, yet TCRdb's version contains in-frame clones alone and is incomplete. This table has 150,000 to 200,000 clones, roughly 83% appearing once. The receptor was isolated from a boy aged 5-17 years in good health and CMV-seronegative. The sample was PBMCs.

Written as DNA, the CDR3 is TGTGCCAGCAGCTCCTCCCTAGCGGGGGGTCGGAGCTCCTACAATGAGCAGTTCTTC. This translates into CASSSSLAGGRSSYNEQFF. The rearrangement uses TRBV11-2 and TRBJ2-1; 11 bases align to TRBD2. With 4 bases clipped from V and 0 bases from J, the junction kept 11 bases outside the gene matches. The CDR3 is 19 amino acids. Germline values: CDR1 SGHAT, CDR2 FQNNGV.